Reported below is one TCR beta chain. This sample is drawn from a study of technical replicates of blood from a few donors. V dropped 5 bases and J dropped 9 bases, with 19 bases sitting between them. The V gene's germline CDR1 is MNHEY and CDR2 SVGAGI. The CDR3 has 14 residues. Sequencing used immunoSEQ multiplex PCR; TCRdb keeps in-frame clones, though not all of them. Among 55,000 to 75,000 clones listed, about 95% were seen once. Sequenced sample: PBMCs. The origin of this receptor is a human donor in good health. Some clones in this sample may be carry-over from other donors' samples. This chain uses TRBV6-5 with TRBJ2-5; no reliable D call. CDR3 in DNA: TGTGCCAGCAGTCCCCCCCCACGGTCGGCGGCCCAGTACTTC. Amino acid sequence: CASSPPPRSAAQYF.